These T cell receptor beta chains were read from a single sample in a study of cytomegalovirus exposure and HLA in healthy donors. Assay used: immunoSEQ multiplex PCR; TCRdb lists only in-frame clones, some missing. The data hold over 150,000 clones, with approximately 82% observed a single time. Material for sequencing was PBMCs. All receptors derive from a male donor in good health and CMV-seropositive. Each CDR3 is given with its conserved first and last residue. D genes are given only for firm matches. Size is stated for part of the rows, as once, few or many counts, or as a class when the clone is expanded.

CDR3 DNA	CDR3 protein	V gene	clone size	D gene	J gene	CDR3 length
TGTGCCAGCAGCGCGTCTGACGGGTACAATGAGCAGTTCTTC	CASSASDGYNEQFF	TRBV13	-	-	TRBJ2-1	14
TGCGCCAGCAGCCGGTTGAACACTGAAGCTTTCTTT	CASSRLNTEAFF	TRBV5-1	-	-	TRBJ1-1	12
TGTGCCAGCAGCTTAAGGGAGTACCAAGAGACCCAGTACTTC	CASSLREYQETQYF	TRBV7-9	-	-	TRBJ2-5	14
TGTGCCACCATGCCGGGAAGACCTAACTATGGCTACACCTTC	CATMPGRPNYGYTF	TRBV28	-	-	TRBJ1-2	14
TGTGCCATCAGTGGTACAGGGGATCAGCCCCAGCATTTT	CAISGTGDQPQHF	TRBV10-3	few	TRBD1	TRBJ1-5	13
TGTGCCAGTAGTATTTCTTACAATGAGCAGTTCTTC	CASSISYNEQFF	TRBV19	-	-	TRBJ2-1	12
TGTGCCAGCACCCCGGGCAGGGGGCTCACTGAAGCTTTCTTT	CASTPGRGLTEAFF	TRBV27	once	TRBD1	TRBJ1-1	14
TGTGCCAGCAGACCATCAACAGACCCCTCCACCTTC	CASRPSTDPSTF	TRBV7-9	-	-	TRBJ1-2	12
TGTGCCAGCAGCAACGGGTCCCCCAATTCACCCCTCCACTTT	CASSNGSPNSPLHF	TRBV6-5	-	-	TRBJ1-6	14
TGTGCCAGCACTCGGGGGGATATGAACACTGAAGCTTTCTTT	CASTRGDMNTEAFF	TRBV6-1	-	-	TRBJ1-1	14
TGTGCCAGCTCACCAAGCCCAATCTCCTACGAGCAGTACTTC	CASSPSPISYEQYF	TRBV18	-	-	TRBJ2-7	14
TGTGCCAACAGCTTAGGGCCGAATCAGCCCCAGCATTTT	CANSLGPNQPQHF	TRBV11-2	-	-	TRBJ1-5	13
TGTGCCAGCAGCGGAGGGACAGGGAGATCCGGGACTGAAGCTTTCTTT	CASSGGTGRSGTEAFF	TRBV9	-	TRBD1	TRBJ1-1	16
TGTGCCAGTAGTCCTTTGGACAGATCGCCCTATGGCTACACCTTC	CASSPLDRSPYGYTF	TRBV19	-	-	TRBJ1-2	15
TGTGCCAGCTCACCCCCAGGTAGCGGGAGAGTTGGGGAGACCCAGTACTTC	CASSPPGSGRVGETQYF	TRBV18	-	TRBD2	TRBJ2-5	17
TGTGCCAGCAGCGCGGGGGGAGGGGCAGGAGACTATGGCTACACCTTC	CASSAGGGAGDYGYTF	TRBV5-6	-	-	TRBJ1-2	16
TGTGCCAGCACCTTTGGCGGTACCGGGGAGCTGTTTTTT	CASTFGGTGELFF	TRBV7-9	-	-	TRBJ2-2	13
TGTGCCAGCAGTGTTCCTAGCGGGAGGGGTAGGCATGAGCAGTTCTTC	CASSVPSGRGRHEQFF	TRBV27	-	TRBD2	TRBJ2-1	16
TGTGCCAGCAGTTGGACTAGCGGGATCTACGAGCAGTACTTC	CASSWTSGIYEQYF	TRBV6-5	-	TRBD2	TRBJ2-7	14
TGTGCCAGCAGCGTGGAGACGGACTATGGCTACACCTTC	CASSVETDYGYTF	TRBV9	-	-	TRBJ1-2	13
TGTGCCAGCAGCCTCGACAGGAACAGTCAGCCCCAGCATTTT	CASSLDRNSQPQHF	TRBV7-2	-	-	TRBJ1-5	14
TGTGCCAGCAGCTCTAGCGGGGGGGCTTTGGTTGAGCAGTTCTTC	CASSSSGGALVEQFF	TRBV5-4	-	TRBD2	TRBJ2-1	15
TGTGCCAGCAGCGTAGGTGGGGGCCTTGCAGTGAACACTGAAGCTTTCTTT	CASSVGGGLAVNTEAFF	TRBV9	-	-	TRBJ1-1	17
TGTGCCAGCACCCACCCGGGGGCCGCGGGGGGTAGCGGGAATAATGAGCAGTTCTTC	CASTHPGAAGGSGNNEQFF	TRBV2	once	TRBD2	TRBJ2-1	19
TGTGCCAGCTCTCCGAGTGGACTAGCGGGGGGCACAGATACGCAGTATTTT	CASSPSGLAGGTDTQYF	TRBV18	-	TRBD2	TRBJ2-3	17
TGTGCCAGCAGTCGTACAGGGGGATTTGGAAACACCATATATTTT	CASSRTGGFGNTIYF	TRBV27	-	TRBD1	TRBJ1-3	15
TGTGCCAGCAGCATGGGAGAAAACTCCTACGAGCAGTACTTC	CASSMGENSYEQYF	TRBV11-3	-	-	TRBJ2-7	14
TGTGCCAGCAGCCGTTATCGGACTAGCGGTACCTACGAGCAGTACTTC	CASSRYRTSGTYEQYF	TRBV7-2	-	TRBD2	TRBJ2-7	16
TGTGCCAGCAGCCGCCGGGACAACAACTATGGCTACACCTTC	CASSRRDNNYGYTF	TRBV28	few	-	TRBJ1-2	14
TGTGCCAGCAACCCGGGGGCGGGACTAGGTGAGGACGAGCAGTACTTC	CASNPGAGLGEDEQYF	TRBV7-9	-	TRBD2	TRBJ2-7	16
TGTGCCAGCAGCTTAAATCTTGGGCTAGCGGGGACCTCCTACGAGCAGTACTTC	CASSLNLGLAGTSYEQYF	TRBV7-6	-	TRBD2	TRBJ2-7	18
TGTGCCAGCATTCTGACTAGTCAAGATACGCAGTATTTT	CASILTSQDTQYF	TRBV2	-	-	TRBJ2-3	13
TGTGCCAGCAGAGGACAGGGTGTAGAGTCGGGTGAAAAACTGTTTTTT	CASRGQGVESGEKLFF	TRBV27	-	TRBD1	TRBJ1-4	16
TGTGCCAGCTCACTCGGACAGGCCTCCTACGAGCAGTACTTC	CASSLGQASYEQYF	TRBV18	-	TRBD1	TRBJ2-7	14
TGCAGCGTGATCCACGGGGGGCGGACAGATACGCAGTATTTT	CSVIHGGRTDTQYF	TRBV29-1	-	-	TRBJ2-3	14
TGTGCCAGCGGCTGGGCAGCAACTAACTATGGCTACACCTTC	CASGWAATNYGYTF	TRBV28	-	-	TRBJ1-2	14
TGCGCCAGCAGCTTGTTTGTTCGGGAGAACACCGGGGAGCTGTTTTTT	CASSLFVRENTGELFF	TRBV5-1	-	-	TRBJ2-2	16
TGTGCCAGCAGTTTAGGGGGACAGTTCTTGGGACAGCCCCAGCATTTT	CASSLGGQFLGQPQHF	TRBV27	-	TRBD1	TRBJ1-5	16
TGCAGCGTTGAAGACTCAAAGAGCACTGAAGCTTTCTTT	CSVEDSKSTEAFF	TRBV29-1	-	-	TRBJ1-1	13
TGTGCCAGCAGCTCTGGCAATGGTGCTGGAAACACCATATATTTT	CASSSGNGAGNTIYF	TRBV7-9	-	-	TRBJ1-3	15
TGTGCCAGCTCACCCGACAGGAGCACAGATACGCAGTATTTT	CASSPDRSTDTQYF	TRBV18	-	-	TRBJ2-3	14
TGTGCCAGCAGCTTCAGTGGAAACACCATATATTTT	CASSFSGNTIYF	TRBV5-6	-	-	TRBJ1-3	12
TGTGCCAGCAGCTTGGGGAGCATTCAGTACTTC	CASSLGSIQYF	TRBV7-9	few	-	TRBJ2-4	11
TGTGCCAGCAGTTTGGGGACAGGGTATGGCTACACCTTC	CASSLGTGYGYTF	TRBV28	-	TRBD1	TRBJ1-2	13
TGTGCCGGCAGTTTTTCAGGCATCGGCAATCAGCCCCAGCATTTT	CAGSFSGIGNQPQHF	TRBV28	-	-	TRBJ1-5	15
TGTGCCAGCTCATTGGCAGGGGGCTACGAGACCCAGTACTTC	CASSLAGGYETQYF	TRBV18	-	TRBD1	TRBJ2-5	14
TGTGCCAGCAGTTACTCGATAAGTGCACAGGGCTACGAGCAGTACTTC	CASSYSISAQGYEQYF	TRBV6-5	-	-	TRBJ2-7	16
TGTGCCAGCAGCCAAGTCTCAGTTGGCTACACCTTC	CASSQVSVGYTF	TRBV14	once	-	TRBJ1-2	12
TGTGCCAGTAGCGGGACAGCATCTAACTATGGCTACACCTTC	CASSGTASNYGYTF	TRBV19	-	TRBD1	TRBJ1-2	14
TGTGCCAGCAGCTTAGCTTTTCAGTTCCGATCTGGAAACACCATATATTTT	CASSLAFQFRSGNTIYF	TRBV7-2	-	-	TRBJ1-3	17
TGTGCCAGCAGTGATTACGGGAACACTGAAGCTTTCTTT	CASSDYGNTEAFF	TRBV25-1	-	-	TRBJ1-1	13
TGTGCCAGCAGCTTAGGGGCTCGAGGGGGTTTTGGCTACACCTTC	CASSLGARGGFGYTF	TRBV7-2	few	-	TRBJ1-2	15
TGCGCCAGCAGCTTGAACTCTAGAACAGGGGGCTCCTACGAGCAGTACTTC	CASSLNSRTGGSYEQYF	TRBV5-1	-	TRBD1	TRBJ2-7	17
TGTGCCTCGGAAGTCGGGACAGCTAACTATGGCTACACCTTC	CASEVGTANYGYTF	TRBV30	few	TRBD1	TRBJ1-2	14
TGTGCCAGCAGCCAGTTGGGAGGAAGCTATGGCTACACCTTC	CASSQLGGSYGYTF	TRBV7-6	-	-	TRBJ1-2	14
TGTGCCAGCAGCCAATATCTAGCGGGGGAACAAGAGACCCAGTACTTC	CASSQYLAGEQETQYF	TRBV16	-	TRBD2	TRBJ2-5	16
TGTGCCAGCCGCAGGTATTATAGCAATCAGCCCCAGCATTTT	CASRRYYSNQPQHF	TRBV5-8	-	-	TRBJ1-5	14
TGTGCCAGCACTACAGTAGCGCAAGAACAGTACTTC	CASTTVAQEQYF	TRBV28	-	-	TRBJ2-7	12
TGTGCCAGCAGCTCGGACACTGGGCGATACGAGCAGTACTTC	CASSSDTGRYEQYF	TRBV7-2	-	-	TRBJ2-7	14